The T cell receptor (beta chain) under discussion was sequenced for a study of blood T cell repertoires in COVID-19. As for the study in general: Researchers got acute and convalescent COVID-19 samples from the United States, Italy and Spain. PBMCs, B-cell-depleted T cells, or T cells were the source of the cDNA or gDNA that made up the material.

As originally analysed: Nucleated cell counts were estimated from reference gene primer amplification. TCRdb's copy holds only in-frame clones and misses some; the assay was immunoSEQ multiplex PCR. V and J calls and clone size come straight from that table; D and trimming were deduced from the DNA. The table records around 75,000 clones, more than 75% of them present only once. V lost 5 bases and J lost 11, with 27 bases in between. The CDR3 consists of 16 residues. In germline, CDR1 is SEHNR, CDR2 FQNEAQ (reference sequence). The sequence was collected from a human donor in a cohort sampled during active COVID-19. This sequence joins TRBV7-9 and TRBJ1-1; D possibly corresponds to TRBD1 (5 bases). Material for sequencing was peripheral blood. The CDR3, as DNA: TGTGCCAGCAGCATATCGATACAGGTCTTGGGGCTTGGCGCTTTCTTT. This codes for CASSISIQVLGLGAFF. Looking up the rest from reference TRBV7-9 and TRBJ1-1 gives the full variable domain: DTGVSQNPRHKITKRGQNVTFRCDPISEHNRLYWYRQTLGQGPEFLTYFQNEAQLEKSRLLSDRFSAERPKGSFSTLEIQRTEQGDSAMYLCASSISIQVLGLGAFFGQGTRLTVV.